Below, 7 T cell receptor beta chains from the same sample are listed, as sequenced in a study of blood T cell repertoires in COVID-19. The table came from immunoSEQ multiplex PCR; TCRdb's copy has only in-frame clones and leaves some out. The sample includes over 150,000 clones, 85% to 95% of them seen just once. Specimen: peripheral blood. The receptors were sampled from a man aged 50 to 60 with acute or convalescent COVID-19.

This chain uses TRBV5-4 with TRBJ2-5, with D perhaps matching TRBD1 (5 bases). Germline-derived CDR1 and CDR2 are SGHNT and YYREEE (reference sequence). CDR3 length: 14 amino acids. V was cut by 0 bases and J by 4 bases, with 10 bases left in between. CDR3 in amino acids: CASSLDQGSETQYF. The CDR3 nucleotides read TGTGCCAGCAGCTTGGACCAGGGCTCAGAGACCCAGTACTTC.

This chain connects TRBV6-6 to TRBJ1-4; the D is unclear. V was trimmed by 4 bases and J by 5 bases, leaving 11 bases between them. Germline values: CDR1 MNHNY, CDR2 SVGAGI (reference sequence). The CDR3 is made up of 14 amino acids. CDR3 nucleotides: TGTGCCAGCAGTTCGGGATTTCTAAATGAAAAACTGTTTTTT. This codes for CASSSGFLNEKLFF.

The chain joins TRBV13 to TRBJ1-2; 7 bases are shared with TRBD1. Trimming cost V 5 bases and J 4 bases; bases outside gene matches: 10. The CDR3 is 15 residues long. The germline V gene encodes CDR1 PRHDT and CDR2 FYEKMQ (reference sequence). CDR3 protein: CASSPRLTGPYGYTF. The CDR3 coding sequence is TGTGCCAGCAGCCCGCGACTGACAGGGCCCTATGGCTACACCTTC.

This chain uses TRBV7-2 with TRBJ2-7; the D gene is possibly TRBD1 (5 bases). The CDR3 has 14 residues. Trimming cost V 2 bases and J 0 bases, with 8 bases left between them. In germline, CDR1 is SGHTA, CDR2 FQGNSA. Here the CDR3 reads CASSLQGDSYEQYF. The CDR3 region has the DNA TGTGCCAGCAGCTTACAAGGGGACTCCTACGAGCAGTACTTC. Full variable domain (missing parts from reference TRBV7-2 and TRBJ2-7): GAGVSQSPSNKVTEKGKDVELRCDPISGHTALYWYRQSLGQGLEFLIYFQGNSAPDKSGLPSDRFSAERTGGSVSTLTIQRTQQEDSAVYLCASSLQGDSYEQYFGPGTRLTVT.

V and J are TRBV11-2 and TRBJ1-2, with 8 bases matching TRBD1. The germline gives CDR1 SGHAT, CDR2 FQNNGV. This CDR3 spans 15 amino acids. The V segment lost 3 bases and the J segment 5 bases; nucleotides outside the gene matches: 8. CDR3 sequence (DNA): TGTGCCAGCAGCTTGTTGGGAACAGGGGGGTATGGCTACACCTTC. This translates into CASSLLGTGGYGYTF.

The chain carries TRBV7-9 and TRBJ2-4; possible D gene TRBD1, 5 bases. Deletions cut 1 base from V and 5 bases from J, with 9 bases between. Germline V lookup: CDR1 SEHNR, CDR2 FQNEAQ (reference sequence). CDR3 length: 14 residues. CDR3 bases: TGTGCCAGCAGCTTAGGGCAGGGCCAAAACATTCAGTACTTC. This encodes CASSLGQGQNIQYF.

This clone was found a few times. The CDR3: CASSLGGTSGSYEQYF. CDR3 DNA sequence: TGTGCCAGCAGCTTAGGTGGGACTAGCGGTTCCTACGAGCAGTACTTC. The rearrangement joins TRBV7-9 to TRBJ2-7, with TRBD2 matching over 11 bases. Germline values: CDR1 SEHNR, CDR2 FQNEAQ (reference sequence). The CDR3 extends over 16 amino acids. V shed 1 base, J shed 1 base, and the junction held 3 bases outside the gene matches.